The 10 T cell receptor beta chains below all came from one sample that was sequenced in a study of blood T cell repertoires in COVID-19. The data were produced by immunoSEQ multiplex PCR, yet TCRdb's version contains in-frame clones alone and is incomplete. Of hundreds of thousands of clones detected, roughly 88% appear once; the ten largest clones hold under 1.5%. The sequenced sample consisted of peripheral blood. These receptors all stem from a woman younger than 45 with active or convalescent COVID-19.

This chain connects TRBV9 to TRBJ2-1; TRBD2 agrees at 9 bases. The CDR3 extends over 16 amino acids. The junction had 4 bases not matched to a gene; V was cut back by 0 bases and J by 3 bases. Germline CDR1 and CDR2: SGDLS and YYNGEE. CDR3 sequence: CASSVGGGRVYNEQFF. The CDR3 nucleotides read TGTGCCAGCAGCGTAGGGGGCGGGAGGGTCTACAATGAGCAGTTCTTC.

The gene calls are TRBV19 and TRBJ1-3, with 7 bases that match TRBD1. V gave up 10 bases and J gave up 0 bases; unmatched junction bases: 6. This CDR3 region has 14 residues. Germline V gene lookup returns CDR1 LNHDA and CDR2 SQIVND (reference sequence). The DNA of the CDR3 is TGTGCCACCAAACAGGGGAACTCTGGAAACACCATATATTTT. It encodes CATKQGNSGNTIYF.

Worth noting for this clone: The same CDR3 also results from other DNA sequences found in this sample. The CDR3 region has the DNA TGTGCCAGCAGTCTTCAGCGGACCGACAATGAGCAGTTCTTC. Translated: CASSLQRTDNEQFF. The chain combines TRBV27 with TRBJ2-1, with D perhaps matching TRBD2 (5 bases). The CDR3 covers 14 residues. V shed 5 bases and J shed 5 bases, with 13 bases lying between them. Looked up from germline, CDR1 is MNHEY and CDR2 is SMNVEV (reference sequence).

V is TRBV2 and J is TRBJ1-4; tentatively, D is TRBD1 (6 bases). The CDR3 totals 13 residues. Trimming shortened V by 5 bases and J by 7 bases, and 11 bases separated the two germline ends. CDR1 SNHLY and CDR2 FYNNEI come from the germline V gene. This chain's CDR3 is CASSIGQSEKLFF. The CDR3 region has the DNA TGTGCCAGCAGTATCGGACAGAGTGAAAAACTGTTTTTT.

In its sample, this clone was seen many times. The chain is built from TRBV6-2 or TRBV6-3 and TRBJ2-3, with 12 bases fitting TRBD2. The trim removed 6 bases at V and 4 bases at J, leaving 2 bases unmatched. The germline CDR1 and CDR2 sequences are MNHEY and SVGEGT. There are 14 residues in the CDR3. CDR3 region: CASRPSGGADTQYF. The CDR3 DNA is TGTGCCAGCAGACCTAGCGGGGGGGCAGATACGCAGTATTTT.

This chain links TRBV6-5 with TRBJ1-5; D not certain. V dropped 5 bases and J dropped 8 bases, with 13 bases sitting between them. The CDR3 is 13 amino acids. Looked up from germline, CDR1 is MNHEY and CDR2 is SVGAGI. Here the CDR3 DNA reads TGTGCCAGCAGTAGACCGAGGTTGGAGCCCCAGCATTTT. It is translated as CASSRPRLEPQHF.

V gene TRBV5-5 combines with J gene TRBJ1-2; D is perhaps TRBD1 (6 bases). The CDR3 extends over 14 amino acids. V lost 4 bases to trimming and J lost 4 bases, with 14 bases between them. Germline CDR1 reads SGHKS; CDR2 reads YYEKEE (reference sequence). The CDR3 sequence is CASSLGGNAYGYTF. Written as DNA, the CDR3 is TGTGCCAGCAGCCTGGGGGGCAATGCCTATGGCTACACCTTC.

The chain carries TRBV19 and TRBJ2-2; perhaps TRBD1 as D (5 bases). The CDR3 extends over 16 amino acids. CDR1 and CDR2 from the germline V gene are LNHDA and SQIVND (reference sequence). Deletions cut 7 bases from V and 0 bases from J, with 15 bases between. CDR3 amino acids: CASTLERGANTGELFF. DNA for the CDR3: TGTGCCAGTACCTTAGAAAGGGGCGCGAACACCGGGGAGCTGTTTTTT.

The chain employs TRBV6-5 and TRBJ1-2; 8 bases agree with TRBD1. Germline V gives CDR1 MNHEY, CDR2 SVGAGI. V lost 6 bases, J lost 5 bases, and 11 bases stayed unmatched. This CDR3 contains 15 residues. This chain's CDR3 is CASSGKEGTGYGYTF. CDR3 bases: TGTGCCAGCAGCGGGAAAGAAGGGACAGGATATGGCTACACCTTC.

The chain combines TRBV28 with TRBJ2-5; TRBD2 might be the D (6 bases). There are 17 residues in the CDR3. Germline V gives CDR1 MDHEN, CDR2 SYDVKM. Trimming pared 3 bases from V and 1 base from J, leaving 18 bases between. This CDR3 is CASSFVLGGEVQETQYF. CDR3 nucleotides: TGTGCCAGCAGTTTCGTTTTGGGGGGAGAGGTCCAAGAGACCCAGTACTTC.